Below are 26 T cell receptor beta chains sequenced from a single sample in a study of shared clonotypes between healthy human individuals. TCRdb's table, derived via immunoSEQ multiplex PCR, lists solely in-frame clones and lacks some. The sample holds about 1.5 million clones, around 97% seen once. Input material: naive CD4+ T cells sorted from blood. Sample subset: CD45RA+ positively selected. The source is a man between 25 and 39 years old in good health.

In DNA form, the CDR3 reads TGCAGCGTTACTAAGGACGGACAGAACACTGAAGCTTTCTTT. Translating it yields CSVTKDGQNTEAFF. This chain joins TRBV29-1 and TRBJ1-1; D may be TRBD1 (5 bases). The germline gives CDR1 SQVTM, CDR2 ANQGSEA. This CDR3 contains 14 residues. The V end was cut by 5 bases, the J end by 1 base, with 14 bases between.

This chain connects TRBV9 to TRBJ2-3; unclear D gene. Germline V lookup: CDR1 SGDLS, CDR2 YYNGEE. V was clipped by 0 bases and J by 0 bases, with 8 bases between them. The CDR3 length is 15 residues. CDR3 coding DNA: TGTGCCAGCAGCGTAGGCCAGGCAAGCACAGATACGCAGTATTTT. This encodes CASSVGQASTDTQYF.

The chain recombines TRBV12-5 with TRBJ1-1; 9 nucleotides match TRBD1. The length of the CDR3 is 13 residues. Germline V gene lookup returns CDR1 LGHNT and CDR2 FRNRAP. The V segment lost 6 bases and the J segment 5 bases; nucleotides outside the gene matches: 4. CDR3 sequence reads: CASGHGQGTEAFF. DNA of the CDR3: TGTGCTAGTGGACACGGACAGGGGACTGAAGCTTTCTTT.

V and J are TRBV7-9 and TRBJ1-2, with 10 bases aligning to TRBD1. The CDR3 has 14 residues. Per the germline V gene, CDR1 is SEHNR and CDR2 is FQNEAQ (reference sequence). The junction had 5 bases not matched to a gene; V was cut back by 2 bases and J by 8 bases. CDR3 coding DNA: TGTGCCAGCAGCTTAAGACAGGGGGCGGACGGCTACACCTTC. It translates to CASSLRQGADGYTF.

V and J are TRBV6-5 and TRBJ2-1, with 7 bases matching TRBD2. Germline CDR1 is MNHEY and CDR2 is SVGAGI. This CDR3 spans 16 amino acids. Trimming cost V 1 base and J 0 bases; bases outside gene matches: 3. CDR3 nucleotides: TGTGCCAGCAGTTACTGGGGGGGGAACTCCTACAATGAGCAGTTCTTC. This gives the protein CASSYWGGNSYNEQFF.

The V call is TRBV19, the J call TRBJ1-5; D remains ambiguous. From germline, CDR1 is LNHDA and CDR2 SQIVND (reference sequence). The CDR3 has 16 residues. Trimming took 5 bases from V and 7 from J, leaving 21 bases between them. CDR3 DNA sequence: TGTGCCAGTAGTTCCCTCGGGATCTCAAAAGTACAGCCCCAGCATTTT. Translating gives CASSSLGISKVQPQHF.

The chain employs TRBV29-1 and TRBJ2-7; perhaps D is TRBD1 or TRBD2 (6 bases each). V shed 4 bases and J shed 6 bases, with 16 bases lying between them. Germline V lookup: CDR1 SQVTM, CDR2 ANQGSEA. The CDR3 consists of 13 residues. Written as DNA, the CDR3 is TGCAGCGTTGGAACAGGGAGGCCAGGCGAGCAGTACTTC. This codes for CSVGTGRPGEQYF.

The rearrangement joins TRBV6-1 to TRBJ1-1, with TRBD1 identical over 8 bases. Germline V gene sequence: CDR1 MNHNS, CDR2 SASEGT. Losses at the gene ends were 6 bases for V and 4 bases for J; bases not matched to a gene: 7. There are 14 residues in the CDR3. CDR3 DNA sequence: TGTGCCAGCAGGTGGACAGGGAGGAGCACTGAAGCTTTCTTT. Protein: CASRWTGRSTEAFF.

The rearrangement joins TRBV7-2 to TRBJ1-4, with TRBD1 matching 7 bases. J gave up 4 bases and V 4 bases, and 6 bases lay outside the gene matches. The germline V gene has CDR1 SGHTA and CDR2 FQGNSA. CDR3 length: 15 residues. The CDR3 region has the DNA TGTGCCAGCAGCTCTCCGGGACAGCTTAATGAAAAACTGTTTTTT. The encoded protein is CASSSPGQLNEKLFF. The variable domain in full, with the rest retrieved from reference TRBV7-2 and TRBJ1-4, is GAGVSQSPSNKVTEKGKDVELRCDPISGHTALYWYRQSLGQGLEFLIYFQGNSAPDKSGLPSDRFSAERTGGSVSTLTIQRTQQEDSAVYLCASSSPGQLNEKLFFGSGTQLSVL.

This chain connects TRBV25-1 to TRBJ2-3; no clear D. Germline CDR1 is MGHDK and CDR2 is SYGVNS. The V end lost 5 bases, the J end lost 3 bases, and 6 bases lay between the germline ends. The CDR3 has 12 residues. The CDR3 loop reads CASSRGTDTQYF. Written as DNA, the CDR3 is TGTGCCAGCAGTCGCGGTACAGATACGCAGTATTTT.

The genes are TRBV27 and TRBJ1-1; possible D gene TRBD1, 6 bases. CDR1 and CDR2 from the germline V gene are MNHEY and SMNVEV (reference sequence). V dropped 5 bases and J dropped 4 bases, with 20 bases sitting between them. This CDR3 contains 16 residues. CDR3 in DNA: TGTGCCAGCAGTCGGGGGAAGGGGGTGCGAGGCACTGAAGCTTTCTTT. The encoded protein is CASSRGKGVRGTEAFF.

The J gene is TRBJ2-1, the V gene TRBV5-6; tentative D call: TRBD1 (6 bases). Looked up from germline, CDR1 is SGHDT and CDR2 is YYEEEE. V was shortened by 6 bases and J by 0 bases, with 16 bases between the two germline ends. This CDR3 is built from 16 residues. In DNA, the CDR3 is TGTGCCAGCACCCCCTGGCAGGGGCGCTCCTACAATGAGCAGTTCTTC. Translation gives CASTPWQGRSYNEQFF.

This clone has just one count. The J gene is TRBJ2-1, the V gene TRBV6-6; no firm D call. Germline CDR1 reads MNHNY; CDR2 reads SVGAGI (reference sequence). V was clipped by 6 bases and J by 0 bases, with 9 bases between them. This CDR3 has 14 residues. CDR3 bases: TGTGCCAGCAGGATAACCAGCTCCTACAATGAGCAGTTCTTC. It translates to CASRITSSYNEQFF.

The V and J genes are TRBV28 and TRBJ2-7, with 7 bases fitting TRBD1. V dropped 3 bases and J dropped 2; count of bases not matched to a gene: 13. The CDR3 has 17 residues. CDR1 is MDHEN and CDR2 is SYDVKM in the germline V gene. The CDR3 DNA follows: TGTGCCAGCAGTTTTACGACCGGGACAGCTCTTACCTACGAGCAGTACTTC. Protein product: CASSFTTGTALTYEQYF.

The J gene is TRBJ2-7, the V gene TRBV11-3; 7 nucleotides match TRBD2. V gave up 8 bases and J gave up 5 bases; unmatched junction bases: 3. Germline CDR1 SGHNT, CDR2 YENEEA. The CDR3 has 11 residues. CDR3 amino acids: CASGSGDEQYF. In DNA form, the CDR3 reads TGTGCCAGCGGGAGCGGGGACGAGCAGTACTTC.

This chain uses TRBV4-3 with TRBJ1-2; D ambiguous. In germline, CDR1 is LGHNA, CDR2 YSLEER. The CDR3 covers 12 residues. V was cut by 0 bases and J by 11 bases, with 10 bases left in between. The DNA of the CDR3 is TGCGCCAGCAGCCAAGATGGGGAGAGGTACACCTTC. Its translation is CASSQDGERYTF.

The chain combines TRBV5-1 with TRBJ1-4; 9 bases align to TRBD1. The CDR3 covers 14 residues. With 4 bases clipped from V and 4 bases from J, the junction kept 2 bases outside the gene matches. Germline loops: CDR1 SGHRS, CDR2 YFSETQ. The chain's CDR3 is CASSRDRVNEKLFF. The CDR3 DNA follows: TGCGCCAGCAGCCGGGACAGGGTTAATGAAAAACTGTTTTTT.

This clone was detected once. This rearrangement joins TRBV7-9 to TRBJ2-3; no clear D gene. The germline V gene has CDR1 SEHNR and CDR2 FQNEAQ (reference sequence). V lost 6 bases to trimming and J lost 2 bases, with 18 bases between them. The CDR3 totals 16 residues. The CDR3 sequence is CASRPAFGTNTDTQYF. CDR3 DNA sequence: TGTGCCAGCAGACCGGCTTTTGGCACAAACACAGATACGCAGTATTTT.

Concerning this clone itself: Other nucleotide sequences from this sample produce the same CDR3. The chain links TRBV5-1 to TRBJ1-5; D remains ambiguous. CDR1 is SGHRS, CDR2 YFSETQ, per germline. The CDR3 sequence is 13 residues long. V lost 0 bases, J lost 2 bases, and 3 bases lay in between. This CDR3 is CASSLDGNQPQHF. In DNA, the CDR3 is TGCGCCAGCAGCTTGGACGGCAATCAGCCCCAGCATTTT.

This chain uses TRBV9 with TRBJ2-3; D is tentatively TRBD1 or TRBD2 (5 bases each). The CDR3 covers 13 residues. V was clipped by 0 bases and J by 6 bases, with 8 bases between them. The germline CDR1 and CDR2 sequences are SGDLS and YYNGEE. CDR3 protein: CASSVEWGDTQYF. DNA for the CDR3: TGTGCCAGCAGCGTAGAGTGGGGGGATACGCAGTATTTT. The variable domain in full, with the rest retrieved from reference TRBV9 and TRBJ2-3, is DSGVTQTPKHLITATGQRVTLRCSPRSGDLSVYWYQQSLDQGLQFLIQYYNGEERAKGNILERFSAQQFPDLHSELNLSSLELGDSALYFCASSVEWGDTQYFGPGTRLTVL.

The V and J genes are TRBV7-2 and TRBJ2-3; D remains ambiguous. The CDR3 length is 13 residues. Germline-derived CDR1 and CDR2 are SGHTA and FQGNSA. Trimming removed 1 base at V and 6 bases at J, with 8 bases between. The CDR3 DNA is TGTGCCAGCAGCTTAGGATCCGGGGATACGCAGTATTTT. The encoded protein is CASSLGSGDTQYF.

The V gene is TRBV18, the J gene TRBJ1-3; TRBD1 is a possible D gene (6 bases). The CDR3 runs to 17 residues. Trimming left V 3 bases short and J 0 bases short, with 15 bases between. Germline V gene data show CDR1 as KGHSH and CDR2 as LQKENI. For the CDR3, the DNA is TGTGCCAGCTCACCCCTACAAACAGGGTCCTCTGGAAACACCATATATTTT. It specifies CASSPLQTGSSGNTIYF.

This rearrangement joins TRBV5-4 to TRBJ2-1; possibly TRBD1 for D (6 bases). V lost 4 bases and J 4 bases, leaving 21 bases between the germline ends. Germline V gives CDR1 SGHNT, CDR2 YYREEE (reference sequence). CDR3 length equals 17 residues. CDR3 in DNA: TGTGCCAGCAGCGCCAAAACAGGGAGTTTGGGGTACAATGAGCAGTTCTTC. This translates into CASSAKTGSLGYNEQFF.

The V gene is TRBV6-6, the J gene TRBJ2-1, with 9 nucleotides matching TRBD1. The CDR3 length is 14 residues. V lost 5 bases and J lost 7; bases outside the gene matches: 6. Germline V gives CDR1 MNHNY, CDR2 SVGAGI (reference sequence). The CDR3 is CASSPRDRDNEQFF. For the CDR3, the DNA is TGTGCCAGCAGTCCCCGGGACAGGGATAATGAGCAGTTCTTC.

This sequence joins TRBV2 and TRBJ2-1; 9 nucleotides agree with TRBD1. Germline V gene data show CDR1 as SNHLY and CDR2 as FYNNEI. The CDR3 is 15 amino acids. V gave up 5 bases and J gave up 1 base; unmatched junction bases: 3. The CDR3 DNA follows: TGTGCCAGCAGTCGGACAGGGGATTCCTACAATGAGCAGTTCTTC. It codes for CASSRTGDSYNEQFF.

CDR3 region: CASSKWSTLVYSNQPQHF. The CDR3 region has the DNA TGTGCCAGCAGCAAATGGTCCACGTTGGTTTATAGCAATCAGCCCCAGCATTTT. V usage is TRBV21-1 and J usage is TRBJ1-5. TRBV21-1 constitutes a pseudogene. The CDR3 runs 18 residues.